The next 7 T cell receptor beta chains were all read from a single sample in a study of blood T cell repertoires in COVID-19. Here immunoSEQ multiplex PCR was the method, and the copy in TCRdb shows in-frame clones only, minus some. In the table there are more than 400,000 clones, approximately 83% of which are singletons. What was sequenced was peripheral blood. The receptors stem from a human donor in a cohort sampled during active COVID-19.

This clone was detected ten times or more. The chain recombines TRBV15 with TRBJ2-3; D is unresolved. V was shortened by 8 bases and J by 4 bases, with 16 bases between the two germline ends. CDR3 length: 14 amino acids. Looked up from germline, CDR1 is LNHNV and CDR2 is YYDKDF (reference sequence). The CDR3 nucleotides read TGTGCCACCTCGATAGCAAGGTCAGCAGATACGCAGTATTTT. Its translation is CATSIARSADTQYF.

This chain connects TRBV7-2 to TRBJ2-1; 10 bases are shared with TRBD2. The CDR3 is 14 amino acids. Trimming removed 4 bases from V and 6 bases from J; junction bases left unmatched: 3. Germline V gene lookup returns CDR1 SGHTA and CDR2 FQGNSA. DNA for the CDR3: TGTGCCAGCAGCTCGGGACTAGCGATCAATGAGCAGTTCTTC. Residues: CASSSGLAINEQFF.

The CDR3 reads CASSLYGGVGNTIYF. The CDR3 nucleotides are TGTGCCAGCAGTTTATATGGGGGCGTCGGTAACACCATATATTTT. The chain is built from TRBV27 and TRBJ1-3; the D gene is possibly TRBD1 (6 bases). The germline CDR1 and CDR2 sequences are MNHEY and SMNVEV (reference sequence). The CDR3 loop spans 15 amino acids. The V and J ends lost 1 base and 7 bases respectively, with 14 bases between them.

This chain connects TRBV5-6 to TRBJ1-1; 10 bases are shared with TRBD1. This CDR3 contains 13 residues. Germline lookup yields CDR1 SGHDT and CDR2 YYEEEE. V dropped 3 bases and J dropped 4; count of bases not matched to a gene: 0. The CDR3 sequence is CASSWTGGTEAFF. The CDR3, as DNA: TGTGCCAGCAGCTGGACAGGGGGCACTGAAGCTTTCTTT.

The CDR3 DNA reads TGTGCCAGCAGTCGAGGGGGTCCCAAAAACATTCAGTACTTC. The encoded protein is CASSRGGPKNIQYF. This chain connects TRBV9 to TRBJ2-4; maybe TRBD1 (6 bases). CDR1 SGDLS and CDR2 YYNGEE come from the germline V gene. Trimming removed 5 bases at V and 2 bases at J, with 11 bases between. The CDR3 loop spans 14 amino acids.

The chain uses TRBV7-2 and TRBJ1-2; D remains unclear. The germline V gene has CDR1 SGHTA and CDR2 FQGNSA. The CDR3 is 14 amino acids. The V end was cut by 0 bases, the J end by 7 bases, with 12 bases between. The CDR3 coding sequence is TGTGCCAGCAGCTTAGCTCCGGGGTCCGCTGGCTACACCTTC. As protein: CASSLAPGSAGYTF. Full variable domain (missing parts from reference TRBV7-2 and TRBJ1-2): GAGVSQSPSNKVTEKGKDVELRCDPISGHTALYWYRQSLGQGLEFLIYFQGNSAPDKSGLPSDRFSAERTGGSVSTLTIQRTQQEDSAVYLCASSLAPGSAGYTFGSGTRLTVV.

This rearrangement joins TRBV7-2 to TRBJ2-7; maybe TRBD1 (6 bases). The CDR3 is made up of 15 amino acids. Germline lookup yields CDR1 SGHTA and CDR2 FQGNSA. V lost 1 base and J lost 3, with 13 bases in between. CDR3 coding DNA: TGTGCCAGCAGCTTAGGGACAGCCTTGCGCTACGAGCAGTACTTC. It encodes CASSLGTALRYEQYF.